This T cell receptor beta chain comes out of a study of radiotherapy plus CTLA-4 blockade in lung cancer. Study summary: Disease control was achieved by about 29% of patients, and objective responses by less than 20%. The study's findings and limits: Response, reportedly, was best predicted by interferon-beta along with early blood T cell clone dynamics. Radiotherapy was combined with ipilimumab, and tumor-derived TCR clones then expanded in blood.

The CDR3 covers 15 residues. Trimming took 6 bases from V and 9 from J, leaving 21 bases between them. The germline V gene has CDR1 MNHNS and CDR2 SASEGT. Remarks on this clone: Its antigen is currently unknown.

Data came from immunoSEQ multiplex PCR; TCRdb stores just in-frame clones and leaves some out. The data hold around 120,000 clones, with 75% to 80% observed a single time. The receptor was derived from a human donor with non-small cell lung cancer who had a partial response to radiotherapy plus ipilimumab. V usage is TRBV6-1 and J usage is TRBJ2-1; maybe TRBD1 (5 bases). The input for sequencing was peripheral blood, taken from a patient treated with radiotherapy plus ipilimumab. CDR3: CASRDPWGRVGEQFF. As DNA, the CDR3 is TGTGCCAGCAGAGACCCCTGGGGCAGGGTAGGTGAGCAGTTCTTC.